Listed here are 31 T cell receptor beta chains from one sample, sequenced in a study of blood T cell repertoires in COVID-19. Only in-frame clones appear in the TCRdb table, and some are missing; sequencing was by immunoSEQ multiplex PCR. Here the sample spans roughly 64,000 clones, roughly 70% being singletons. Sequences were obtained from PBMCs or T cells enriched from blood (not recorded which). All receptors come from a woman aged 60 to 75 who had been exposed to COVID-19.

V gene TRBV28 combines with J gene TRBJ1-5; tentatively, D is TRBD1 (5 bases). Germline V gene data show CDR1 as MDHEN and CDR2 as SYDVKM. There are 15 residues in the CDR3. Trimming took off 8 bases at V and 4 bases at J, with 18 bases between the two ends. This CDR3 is CASGRVQGVNQPQHF. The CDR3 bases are TGTGCCAGCGGTCGGGTCCAAGGGGTGAATCAGCCCCAGCATTTT.

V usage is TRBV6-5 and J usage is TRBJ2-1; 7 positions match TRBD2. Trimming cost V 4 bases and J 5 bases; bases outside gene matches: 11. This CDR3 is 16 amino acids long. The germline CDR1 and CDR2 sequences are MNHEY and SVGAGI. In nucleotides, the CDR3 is TGTGCCAGCAGTTCCCCAGGGCGGGAGAGCGACAATGAGCAGTTCTTC. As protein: CASSSPGRESDNEQFF.

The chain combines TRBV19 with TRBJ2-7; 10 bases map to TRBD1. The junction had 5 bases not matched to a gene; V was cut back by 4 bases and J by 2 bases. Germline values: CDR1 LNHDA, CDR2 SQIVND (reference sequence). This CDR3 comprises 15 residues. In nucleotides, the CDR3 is TGTGCCAGTAGTAAGACCGGGACAGGGGCCTACGAGCAGTACTTC. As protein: CASSKTGTGAYEQYF. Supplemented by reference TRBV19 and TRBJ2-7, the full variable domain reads DGGITQSPKYLFRKEGQNVTLSCEQNLNHDAMYWYRQDPGQGLRLIYYSQIVNDFQKGDIAEGYSVSREKKESFPLTVTSAQKNPTAFYLCASSKTGTGAYEQYFGPGTRLTVT.

CDR3 DNA sequence: TGTGCCAGCAGCTCGTTTCTTGAGGACAGGGATGGGACTGAAGCTTTCTTT. Its translation: CASSSFLEDRDGTEAFF. The chain recombines TRBV5-6 with TRBJ1-1; 8 bases map to TRBD1. With 3 bases clipped from V and 5 bases from J, the junction kept 15 bases outside the gene matches. CDR1 is SGHDT and CDR2 is YYEEEE in the germline V gene. CDR3 length equals 17 residues.

The CDR3 sequence: CASSYQGQGNTEAFF. The CDR3 DNA reads as TGTGCCAGCAGTTATCAAGGACAGGGAAACACTGAAGCTTTCTTT. The chain employs TRBV28 and TRBJ1-1, with 8 bases that match TRBD1. Per germline, CDR1 MDHEN and CDR2 SYDVKM. The CDR3 has 15 amino acids. The V segment lost 4 bases and the J segment 2 bases; nucleotides outside the gene matches: 6.

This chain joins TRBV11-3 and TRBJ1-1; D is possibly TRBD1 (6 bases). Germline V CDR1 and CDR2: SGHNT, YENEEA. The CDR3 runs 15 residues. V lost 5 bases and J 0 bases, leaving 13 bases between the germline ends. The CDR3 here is CASSVGRGLNTEAFF. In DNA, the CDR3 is TGTGCCAGCAGCGTGGGCAGGGGCTTGAACACTGAAGCTTTCTTT. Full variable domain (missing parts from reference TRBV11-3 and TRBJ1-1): EAGVVQSPRYKIIEKKQPVAFWCNPISGHNTLYWYLQNLGQGPELLIRYENEEAVDDSQLPKDRFSAERLKGVDSTLKIQPAELGDSAVYLCASSVGRGLNTEAFFGQGTRLTVV.

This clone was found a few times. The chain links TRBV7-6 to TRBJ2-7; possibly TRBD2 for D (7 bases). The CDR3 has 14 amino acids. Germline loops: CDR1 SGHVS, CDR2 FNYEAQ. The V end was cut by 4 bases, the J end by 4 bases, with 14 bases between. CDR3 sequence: CASSSGGWGYEQYF. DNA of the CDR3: TGTGCCAGCAGCTCGGGGGGCTGGGGTTACGAGCAGTACTTC.

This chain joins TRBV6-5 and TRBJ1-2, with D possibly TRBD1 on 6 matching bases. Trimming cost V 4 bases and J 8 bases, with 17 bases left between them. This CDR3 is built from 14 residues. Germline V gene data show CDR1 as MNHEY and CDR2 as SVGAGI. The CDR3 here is CASSFKTGSWGYTF. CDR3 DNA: TGTGCCAGCAGTTTCAAAACAGGGTCGTGGGGCTACACCTTC.

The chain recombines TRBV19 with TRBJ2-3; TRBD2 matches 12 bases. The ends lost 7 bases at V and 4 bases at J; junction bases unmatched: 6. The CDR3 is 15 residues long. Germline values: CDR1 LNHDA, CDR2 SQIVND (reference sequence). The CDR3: CASNRLAGEADTQYF. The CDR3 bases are TGTGCCAGTAATAGACTAGCGGGAGAAGCAGATACGCAGTATTTT.

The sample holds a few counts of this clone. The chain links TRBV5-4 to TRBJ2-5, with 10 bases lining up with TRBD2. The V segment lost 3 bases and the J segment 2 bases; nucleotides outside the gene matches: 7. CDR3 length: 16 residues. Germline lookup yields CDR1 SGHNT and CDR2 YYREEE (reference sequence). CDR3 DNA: TGTGCCAGCAGCTCGGGACAGCGGGGGGGTCAAGAGACCCAGTACTTC. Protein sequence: CASSSGQRGGQETQYF.

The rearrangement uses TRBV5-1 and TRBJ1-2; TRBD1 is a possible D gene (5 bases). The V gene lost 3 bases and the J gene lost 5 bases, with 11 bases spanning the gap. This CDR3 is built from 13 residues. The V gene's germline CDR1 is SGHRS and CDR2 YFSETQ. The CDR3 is CASSSPGTYGYTF. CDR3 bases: TGCGCCAGCAGCTCCCCAGGGACTTATGGCTACACCTTC.

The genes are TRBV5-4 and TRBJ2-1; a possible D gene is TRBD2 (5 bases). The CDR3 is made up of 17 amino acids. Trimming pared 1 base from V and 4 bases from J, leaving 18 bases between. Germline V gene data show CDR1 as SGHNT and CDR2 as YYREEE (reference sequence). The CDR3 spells CASSLFRGSGPYNEQFF. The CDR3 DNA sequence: TGTGCCAGCAGCTTGTTCCGCGGAAGCGGCCCGTACAATGAGCAGTTCTTC.

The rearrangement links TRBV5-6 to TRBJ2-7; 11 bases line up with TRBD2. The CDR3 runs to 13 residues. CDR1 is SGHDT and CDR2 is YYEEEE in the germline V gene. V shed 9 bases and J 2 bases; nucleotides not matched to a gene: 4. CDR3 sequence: CATTTSGTYEQYF. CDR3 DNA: TGTGCCACCACGACTAGCGGGACCTACGAGCAGTACTTC.

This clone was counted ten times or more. CDR3 region: CATSRLDRAYGYTF. In DNA form, the CDR3 reads TGTGCCACCAGCAGACTGGACAGGGCTTATGGCTACACCTTC. The chain uses TRBV15 and TRBJ1-2; 8 nucleotides match TRBD1. Germline assignment: CDR1 LNHNV and CDR2 YYDKDF (reference sequence). The CDR3 loop spans 14 amino acids. The V and J ends lost 2 bases and 5 bases, in that order; junction bases with no gene match: 4.

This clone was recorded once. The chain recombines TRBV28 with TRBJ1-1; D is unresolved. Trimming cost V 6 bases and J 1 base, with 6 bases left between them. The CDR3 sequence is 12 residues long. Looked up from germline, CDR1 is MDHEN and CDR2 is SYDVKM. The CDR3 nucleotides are TGTGCCAGCAGCCCAGGGAACACTGAAGCTTTCTTT. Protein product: CASSPGNTEAFF.

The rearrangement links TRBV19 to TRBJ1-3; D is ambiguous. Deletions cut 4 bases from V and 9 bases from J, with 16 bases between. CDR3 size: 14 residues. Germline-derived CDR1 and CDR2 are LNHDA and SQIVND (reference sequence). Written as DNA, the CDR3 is TGTGCCAGTAGTACCTCAGTTTCGTCTGGCACCATATATTTT. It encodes CASSTSVSSGTIYF.

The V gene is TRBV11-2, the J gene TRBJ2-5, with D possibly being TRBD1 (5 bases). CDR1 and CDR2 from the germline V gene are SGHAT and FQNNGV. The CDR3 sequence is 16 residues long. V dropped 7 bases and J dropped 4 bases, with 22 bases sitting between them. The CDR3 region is CASKPSVRAELETQYF. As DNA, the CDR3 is TGTGCCAGCAAACCATCTGTCAGGGCAGAATTAGAGACCCAGTACTTC.

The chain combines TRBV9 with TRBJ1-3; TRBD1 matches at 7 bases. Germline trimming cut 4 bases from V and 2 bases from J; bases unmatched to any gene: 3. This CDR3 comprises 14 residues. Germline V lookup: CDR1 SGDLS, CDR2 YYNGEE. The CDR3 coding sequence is TGTGCCAGCAGCCGGCAGGGGGCTGGAAACACCATATATTTT. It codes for CASSRQGAGNTIYF.

CDR3 in amino acids: CASRLAEGKYTEAFF. The CDR3 nucleotides read TGTGCCAGTAGACTGGCGGAGGGGAAGTACACTGAAGCTTTCTTT. The J gene is TRBJ1-1, the V gene TRBV19, with a possible D match to TRBD1 (5 bases). Germline V gives CDR1 LNHDA, CDR2 SQIVND (reference sequence). Trimming pared 6 bases from V and 3 bases from J, leaving 17 bases between. The CDR3 totals 15 residues.

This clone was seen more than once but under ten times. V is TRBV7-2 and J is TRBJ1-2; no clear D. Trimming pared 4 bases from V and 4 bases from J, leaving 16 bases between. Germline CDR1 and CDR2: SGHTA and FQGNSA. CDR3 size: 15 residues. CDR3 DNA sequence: TGTGCCAGCAGCTACCAAGCGGCGGGAGGCTATGGCTACACCTTC. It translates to CASSYQAAGGYGYTF.

The DNA for the CDR3 is TGTGCCAGCAGTGACCGGGACAGGGGATTCAATGAGCAGTTCTTC. Protein: CASSDRDRGFNEQFF. This chain connects TRBV6-1 to TRBJ2-1; 10 bases agree with TRBD1. V lost 3 bases, J lost 6 bases, and 5 bases stayed unmatched. CDR3 length: 15 amino acids. Germline loops: CDR1 MNHNS, CDR2 SASEGT.

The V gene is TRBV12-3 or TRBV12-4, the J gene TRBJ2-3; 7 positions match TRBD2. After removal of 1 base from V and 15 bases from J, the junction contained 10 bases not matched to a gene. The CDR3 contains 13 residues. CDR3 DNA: TGTGCCAGCAGTTTAGAAAGCGGGGCGGGCCAATATTTT. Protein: CASSLESGAGQYF.

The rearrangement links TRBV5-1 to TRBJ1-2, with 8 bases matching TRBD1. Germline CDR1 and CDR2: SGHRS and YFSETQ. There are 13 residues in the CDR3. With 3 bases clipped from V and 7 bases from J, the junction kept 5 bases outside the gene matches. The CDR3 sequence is CASSSTGDFGYTF. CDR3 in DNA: TGCGCCAGCAGCTCGACAGGGGATTTTGGCTACACCTTC.

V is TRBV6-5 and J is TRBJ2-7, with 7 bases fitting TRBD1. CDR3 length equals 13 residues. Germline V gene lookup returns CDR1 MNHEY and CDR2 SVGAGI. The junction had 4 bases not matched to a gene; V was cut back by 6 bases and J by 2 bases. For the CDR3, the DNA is TGTGCCAGCAGACAGGGGCCCACCTACGAGCAGTACTTC. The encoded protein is CASRQGPTYEQYF.

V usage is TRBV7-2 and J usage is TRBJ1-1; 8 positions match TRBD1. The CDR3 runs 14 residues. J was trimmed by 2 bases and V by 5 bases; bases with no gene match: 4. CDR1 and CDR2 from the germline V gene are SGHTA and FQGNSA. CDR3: CASSLTGGNTEAFF. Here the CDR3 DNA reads TGTGCCAGCAGCCTTACAGGGGGAAACACTGAAGCTTTCTTT.

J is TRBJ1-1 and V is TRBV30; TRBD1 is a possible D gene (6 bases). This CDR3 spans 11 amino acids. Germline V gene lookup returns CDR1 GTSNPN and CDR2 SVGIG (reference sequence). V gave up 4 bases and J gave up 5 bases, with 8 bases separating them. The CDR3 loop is CAWNRATEAFF. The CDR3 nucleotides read TGTGCCTGGAACAGGGCTACTGAAGCTTTCTTT.

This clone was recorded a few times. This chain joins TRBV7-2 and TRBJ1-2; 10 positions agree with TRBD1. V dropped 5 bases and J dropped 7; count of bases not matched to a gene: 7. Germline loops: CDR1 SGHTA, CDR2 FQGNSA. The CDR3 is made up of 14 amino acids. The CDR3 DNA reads TGTGCCAGCAGCCCAGACAGGGGGCAAGGTGGCTACACCTTC. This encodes CASSPDRGQGGYTF. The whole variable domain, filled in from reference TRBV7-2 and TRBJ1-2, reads GAGVSQSPSNKVTEKGKDVELRCDPISGHTALYWYRQSLGQGLEFLIYFQGNSAPDKSGLPSDRFSAERTGGSVSTLTIQRTQQEDSAVYLCASSPDRGQGGYTFGSGTRLTVV.

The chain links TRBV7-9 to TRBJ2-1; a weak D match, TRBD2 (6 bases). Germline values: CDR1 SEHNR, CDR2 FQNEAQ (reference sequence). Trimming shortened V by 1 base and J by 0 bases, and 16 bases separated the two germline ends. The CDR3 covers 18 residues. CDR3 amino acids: CASSLESGGVSSYNEQFF. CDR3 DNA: TGTGCCAGCAGCTTAGAATCCGGCGGGGTGAGCTCCTACAATGAGCAGTTCTTC.

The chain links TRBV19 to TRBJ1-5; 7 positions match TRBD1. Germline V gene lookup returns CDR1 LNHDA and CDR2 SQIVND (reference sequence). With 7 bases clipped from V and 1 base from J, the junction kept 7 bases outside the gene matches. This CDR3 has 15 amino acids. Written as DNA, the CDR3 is TGTGCCAGTACTGAGACAGGGCGAAGCAATCAGCCCCAGCATTTT. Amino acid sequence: CASTETGRSNQPQHF.

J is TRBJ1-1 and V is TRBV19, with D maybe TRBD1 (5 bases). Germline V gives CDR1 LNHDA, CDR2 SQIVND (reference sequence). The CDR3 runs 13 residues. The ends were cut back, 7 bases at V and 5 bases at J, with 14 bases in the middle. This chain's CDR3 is CASKRRGGTEAFF. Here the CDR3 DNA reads TGTGCCAGTAAGAGAAGGGGCGGTACTGAAGCTTTCTTT.

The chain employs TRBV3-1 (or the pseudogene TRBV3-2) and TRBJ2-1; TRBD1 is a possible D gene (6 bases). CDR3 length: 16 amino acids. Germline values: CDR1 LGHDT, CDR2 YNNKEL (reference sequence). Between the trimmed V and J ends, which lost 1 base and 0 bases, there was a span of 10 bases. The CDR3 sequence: CASSQVRGSSYNEQFF. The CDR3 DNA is TGTGCCAGCAGCCAAGTGAGGGGGAGCTCCTACAATGAGCAGTTCTTC.